The 13 T cell receptor beta chains presented below share a single source sample, sequenced in a study of radiation and T cells in renal cell carcinoma. Time point in this sample: baseline pretreatment blood. Treatment: 15 Gy SBRT to primary tumor, nephrectomy 4 weeks later. TCRdb keeps only in-frame clones here, not all; method: immunoSEQ multiplex PCR. The data show some 150,000 clones, around four fifths seen once. Sequencing was performed on blood, taken from a patient whose treatment included radiotherapy and nephrectomy. The receptors were gathered from a woman in her 50s with renal cell carcinoma.

The CDR3 bases are TGCGCCAGCAGCTTGGGACAGGCCCCCACCCACGAGCAGTACTTC. Its translation: CASSLGQAPTHEQYF. The genes are TRBV5-1 and TRBJ2-7; tentative D call: TRBD1 (6 bases). Per the germline V gene, CDR1 is SGHRS and CDR2 is YFSETQ. Trimming shortened V by 0 bases and J by 5 bases, and 15 bases separated the two germline ends. This CDR3 is 15 amino acids long. The complete variable domain, with remaining parts taken from reference TRBV5-1 and TRBJ2-7, reads KAGVTQTPRYLIKTRGQQVTLSCSPISGHRSVSWYQQTPGQGLQFLFEYFSETQRNKGNFPGRFSGRQFSNSRSEMNVSTLELGDSALYLCASSLGQAPTHEQYFGPGTRLTVT.

The V and J genes are TRBV28 and TRBJ2-7, with D tentatively TRBD1 (6 bases). CDR1 and CDR2 (germline): MDHEN, SYDVKM. The length of the CDR3 is 13 residues. V was pared by 9 bases and J by 2 bases, with 14 bases between. The CDR3 loop reads CASGATGTYEQYF. The DNA of the CDR3 is TGTGCCAGTGGGGCGACAGGTACCTACGAGCAGTACTTC.

This rearrangement joins TRBV2 to TRBJ1-5; D might be TRBD1 (6 bases). Trimming stripped 6 bases from V and 4 bases from J, with 19 bases between. Germline CDR1 SNHLY, CDR2 FYNNEI. The CDR3 covers 16 residues. The CDR3 region has the DNA TGTGCCAGCAGGACGCACTCAGGGGCAAGTAATCAGCCCCAGCATTTT. Amino acids: CASRTHSGASNQPQHF.

CDR3 in DNA: TGTGCCAGCATATTGGACAGGGGGCAAGAGACCCAGTACTTC. It yields the protein CASILDRGQETQYF. The chain recombines TRBV2 with TRBJ2-5, with 10 bases aligning to TRBD1. The V gene end was trimmed by 7 bases and the J gene end by 2 bases; junction bases not matched to a gene: 4. The CDR3 has 14 residues. Germline loops: CDR1 SNHLY, CDR2 FYNNEI.

V and J are TRBV7-2 and TRBJ2-4; 8 positions match TRBD2. The CDR3 is 15 residues long. Per germline, CDR1 SGHTA and CDR2 FQGNSA. Trimming cost V 3 bases and J 0 bases; bases outside gene matches: 1. CDR3 in DNA: TGTGCCAGCAGCTTCGGGGGGGTAGCCAAAAACATTCAGTACTTC. Its protein is CASSFGGVAKNIQYF.

The chain employs TRBV9 and TRBJ2-7; D not resolved. CDR3 length: 15 residues. V was clipped by 3 bases and J by 2 bases, with 15 bases between them. The V gene's germline CDR1 is SGDLS and CDR2 YYNGEE. The CDR3 DNA reads TGTGCCAGCAGCGGAACCGCAGGTGACCCCTACGAGCAGTACTTC. This translates into CASSGTAGDPYEQYF.

The J gene is TRBJ2-2, the V gene TRBV5-4, with 8 bases identical to TRBD2. V dropped 5 bases and J dropped 3; count of bases not matched to a gene: 6. Germline assignment: CDR1 SGHNT and CDR2 YYREEE (reference sequence). This CDR3 has 15 amino acids. The CDR3 sequence is CASSRGRGDTGELFF. The CDR3 nucleotides read TGTGCCAGCAGTCGAGGGCGGGGGGACACCGGGGAGCTGTTTTTT.

This clone has more than one count but fewer than ten. The rearrangement joins TRBV5-1 to TRBJ1-4; weak D call: TRBD1 (6 bases). CDR3 length equals 15 residues. Germline V lookup: CDR1 SGHRS, CDR2 YFSETQ. V shed 9 bases and J shed 2 bases, with 17 bases lying between them. This CDR3 is CATSPSGATNEKLFF. Written as DNA, the CDR3 is TGCGCCACCAGTCCCTCAGGGGCGACTAATGAAAAACTGTTTTTT.

The genes are TRBV6-5 and TRBJ1-1; tentatively, D is TRBD1 (6 bases). This CDR3 contains 11 residues. V shed 8 bases and J shed 6 bases, with 10 bases lying between them. Germline CDR1 is MNHEY and CDR2 is SVGAGI. This CDR3 reads CASGTPAEAFF. CDR3 sequence (DNA): TGTGCCAGCGGGACACCTGCTGAAGCTTTCTTT.

The V call is TRBV5-1, the J call TRBJ2-2; TRBD1 matches at 10 bases. Germline V gives CDR1 SGHRS, CDR2 YFSETQ. The junction had 0 bases not matched to a gene; V was cut back by 5 bases and J by 5 bases. The CDR3 covers 13 residues. The chain's CDR3 is CASRGQGTGELFF. The CDR3 nucleotides read TGCGCCAGCAGGGGACAGGGGACCGGGGAGCTGTTTTTT.

V usage is TRBV4-3 and J usage is TRBJ2-1, with 10 bases that match TRBD2. Germline V gene data show CDR1 as LGHNA and CDR2 as YSLEER. This CDR3 has 17 amino acids. The V gene end was trimmed by 0 bases and the J gene end by 4 bases; junction bases not matched to a gene: 6. Written as DNA, the CDR3 is TGCGCCAGCAGCCAAGACCGAGGGACTAGCGCGTACAATGAGCAGTTCTTC. It codes for CASSQDRGTSAYNEQFF.

The genes are TRBV18 and TRBJ1-5, with TRBD1 matching 8 bases. V dropped 5 bases and J dropped 7; count of bases not matched to a gene: 4. This CDR3 is 13 amino acids long. The V gene's germline CDR1 is KGHSH and CDR2 LQKENI. DNA of the CDR3: TGTGCCAGCTCAACAGGGGGAGGACAGCCCCAGCATTTT. This encodes CASSTGGGQPQHF.

V usage is TRBV4-3 and J usage is TRBJ2-1, with TRBD2 matching 8 bases. V lost 5 bases and J lost 8; bases outside the gene matches: 11. This CDR3 has 15 residues. CDR1 is LGHNA, CDR2 YSLEER, per germline. In DNA, the CDR3 is TGCGCCAGCAGCTTAGCGGGGACATGGGAGTATGAGCAGTTCTTC. This gives the protein CASSLAGTWEYEQFF.